This T cell receptor beta chain was retrieved from a study of T cell changes during pregnancy in multiple sclerosis. Generated by immunoSEQ multiplex PCR, the TCRdb table keeps only in-frame clones and is missing some. The repertoire holds 40,000 to 50,000 clones, with roughly 94% as singletons. V lost 5 bases and J lost 7; bases outside the gene matches: 14. CDR1 is SGHTA, CDR2 FQGNSA, per germline. This CDR3 region has 17 residues. The sample here was CD4+ T cells from peripheral blood mononuclear cells, taken in the third trimester of pregnancy. The source is a female donor with multiple sclerosis, enrolled in a pregnancy study. The chain combines TRBV7-2 with TRBJ2-2; TRBD1 aligns across 9 bases. CDR3 protein: CASSLHQNRGRIGELFF. CDR3 sequence (DNA): TGTGCCAGCAGCCTACATCAAAACAGGGGGCGTATCGGGGAGCTGTTTTTT.